Here is one T cell receptor (beta chain) with its context. The time point is: peripheral blood 6 weeks after treatment start. The data stem from a study of PD-L1 blockade in urothelial cancer. Generated by immunoSEQ multiplex PCR, the TCRdb table keeps only in-frame clones and is missing some. The sample gives around 100,000 clones, under 95% of which show up once; 3% to 4.5% is in the top ten. Trimming took 3 bases from V and 3 from J, leaving 15 bases between them. The germline CDR1 and CDR2 sequences are SGHNT and YYREEE (reference sequence). The length of the CDR3 is 16 residues. The chain couples TRBV5-4 to TRBJ2-2, with D perhaps TRBD2 (6 bases). The origin of this receptor is a man aged 60 to 69 with urothelial cancer. The source material was PBMCs, sampled around atezolizumab (anti-PD-L1) treatment. The DNA for the CDR3 is TGTGCCAGCAGCTCATGGGGGGAACGACACACCGGGGAGCTGTTTTTT. Translated: CASSSWGERHTGELFF.